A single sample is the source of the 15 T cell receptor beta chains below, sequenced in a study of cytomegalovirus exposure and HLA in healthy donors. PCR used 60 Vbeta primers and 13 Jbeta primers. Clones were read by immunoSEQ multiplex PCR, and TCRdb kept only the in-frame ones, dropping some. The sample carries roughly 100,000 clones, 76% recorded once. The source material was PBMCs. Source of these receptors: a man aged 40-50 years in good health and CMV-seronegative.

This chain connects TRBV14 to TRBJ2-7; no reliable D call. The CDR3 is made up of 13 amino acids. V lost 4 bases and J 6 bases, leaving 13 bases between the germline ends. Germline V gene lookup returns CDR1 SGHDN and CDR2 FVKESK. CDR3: CASSRQQYSEQYF. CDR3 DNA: TGTGCCAGCAGCCGACAACAGTATTCCGAGCAGTACTTC.

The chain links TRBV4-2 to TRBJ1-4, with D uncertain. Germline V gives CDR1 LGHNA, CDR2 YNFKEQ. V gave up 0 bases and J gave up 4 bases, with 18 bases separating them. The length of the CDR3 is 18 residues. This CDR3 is CASSQDPPDGGGNEKLFF. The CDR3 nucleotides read TGTGCCAGCAGCCAAGACCCTCCAGACGGAGGAGGTAATGAAAAACTGTTTTTT.

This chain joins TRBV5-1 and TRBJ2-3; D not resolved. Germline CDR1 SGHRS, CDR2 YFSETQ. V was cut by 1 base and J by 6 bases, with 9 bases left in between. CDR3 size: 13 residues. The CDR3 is CASSLSSRDTQYF. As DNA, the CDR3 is TGCGCCAGCAGCTTGAGTTCCCGGGATACGCAGTATTTT. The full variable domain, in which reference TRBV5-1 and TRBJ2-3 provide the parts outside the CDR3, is KAGVTQTPRYLIKTRGQQVTLSCSPISGHRSVSWYQQTPGQGLQFLFEYFSETQRNKGNFPGRFSGRQFSNSRSEMNVSTLELGDSALYLCASSLSSRDTQYFGPGTRLTVL.

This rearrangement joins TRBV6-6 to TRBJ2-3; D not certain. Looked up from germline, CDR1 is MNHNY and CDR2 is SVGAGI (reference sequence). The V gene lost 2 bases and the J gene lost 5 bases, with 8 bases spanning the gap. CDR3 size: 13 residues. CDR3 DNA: TGTGCCAGCAGTTACCCTGGGCGAGATACGCAGTATTTT. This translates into CASSYPGRDTQYF.

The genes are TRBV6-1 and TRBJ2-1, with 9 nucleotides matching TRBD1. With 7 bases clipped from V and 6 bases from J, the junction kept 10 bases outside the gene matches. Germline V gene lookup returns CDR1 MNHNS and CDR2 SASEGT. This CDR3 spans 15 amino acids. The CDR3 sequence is CASTMGQGFSNEQFF. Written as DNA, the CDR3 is TGTGCCAGCACAATGGGACAGGGCTTTAGCAATGAGCAGTTCTTC.

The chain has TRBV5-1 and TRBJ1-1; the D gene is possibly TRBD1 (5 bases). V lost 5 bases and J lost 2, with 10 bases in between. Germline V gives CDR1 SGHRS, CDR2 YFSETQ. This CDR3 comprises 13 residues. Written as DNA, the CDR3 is TGCGCCAGCAGACTCGGGGGAAACACTGAAGCTTTCTTT. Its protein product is CASRLGGNTEAFF.

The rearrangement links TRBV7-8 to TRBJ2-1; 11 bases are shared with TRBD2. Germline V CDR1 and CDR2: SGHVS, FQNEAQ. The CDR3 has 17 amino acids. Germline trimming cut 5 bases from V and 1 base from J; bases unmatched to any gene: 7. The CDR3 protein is CASSPGLAAASYNEQFF. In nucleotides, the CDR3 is TGTGCCAGCAGCCCGGGACTAGCGGCTGCTTCCTACAATGAGCAGTTCTTC.

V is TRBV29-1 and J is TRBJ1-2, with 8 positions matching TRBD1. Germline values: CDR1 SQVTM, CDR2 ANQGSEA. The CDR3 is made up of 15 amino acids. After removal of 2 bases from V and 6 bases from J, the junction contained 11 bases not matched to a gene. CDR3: CSVEPADRGGHGYTF. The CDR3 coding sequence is TGCAGCGTTGAACCCGCCGACAGGGGAGGCCATGGCTACACCTTC.

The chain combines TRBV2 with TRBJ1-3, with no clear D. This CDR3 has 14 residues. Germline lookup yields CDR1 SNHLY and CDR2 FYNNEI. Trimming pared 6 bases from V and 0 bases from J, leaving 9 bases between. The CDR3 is CASSLRVSGNTIYF. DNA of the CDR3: TGTGCCAGCAGCCTCCGGGTCTCTGGAAACACCATATATTTT.

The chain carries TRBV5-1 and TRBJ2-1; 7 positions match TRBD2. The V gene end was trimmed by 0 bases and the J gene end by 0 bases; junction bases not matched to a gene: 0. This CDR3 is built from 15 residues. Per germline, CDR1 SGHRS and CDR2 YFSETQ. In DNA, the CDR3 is TGCGCCAGCAGCTTGGGGGACTACTCCTACAATGAGCAGTTCTTC. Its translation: CASSLGDYSYNEQFF.

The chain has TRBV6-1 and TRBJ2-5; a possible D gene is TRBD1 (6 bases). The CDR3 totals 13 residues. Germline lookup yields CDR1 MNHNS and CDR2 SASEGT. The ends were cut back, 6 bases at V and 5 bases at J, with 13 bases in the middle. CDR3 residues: CASRGQGPETQYF. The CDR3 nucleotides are TGTGCCAGCAGGGGTCAGGGGCCGGAGACCCAGTACTTC.

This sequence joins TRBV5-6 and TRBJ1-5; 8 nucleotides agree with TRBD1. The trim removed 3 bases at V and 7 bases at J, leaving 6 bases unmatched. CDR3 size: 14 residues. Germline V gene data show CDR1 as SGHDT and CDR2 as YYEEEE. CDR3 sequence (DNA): TGTGCCAGCAGCTCCCAGGGGGCGGACCAGCCCCAGCATTTT. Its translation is CASSSQGADQPQHF.

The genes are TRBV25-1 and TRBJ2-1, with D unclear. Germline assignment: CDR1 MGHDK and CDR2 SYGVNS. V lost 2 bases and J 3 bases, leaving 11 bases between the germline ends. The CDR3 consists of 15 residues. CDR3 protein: CASSEVLGDYNEQFF. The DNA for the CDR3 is TGTGCCAGCAGTGAAGTTCTAGGAGACTACAATGAGCAGTTCTTC.

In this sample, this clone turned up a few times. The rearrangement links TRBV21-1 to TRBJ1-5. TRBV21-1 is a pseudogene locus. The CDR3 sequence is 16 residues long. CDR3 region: CASSKMLVEGAQPQHF. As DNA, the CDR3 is TGTGCCAGCAGCAAAATGCTCGTGGAGGGTGCTCAGCCCCAGCATTTT.

CDR3 sequence (DNA): TGTGCCAGCAGTCGCCCCGGGAGAAACACTGAAGCTTTCTTT. Encoded protein: CASSRPGRNTEAFF. The rearrangement joins TRBV6-5 to TRBJ1-1; D is ambiguous. CDR3 size: 14 residues. CDR1 and CDR2 from the germline V gene are MNHEY and SVGAGI. V was shortened by 5 bases and J by 2 bases, with 12 bases between the two germline ends.